The entry that follows covers one T cell receptor beta chain sequence. These data come from a study of ipilimumab plus nivolumab after autologous stem cell transplantation. On the study more broadly: A median of roughly eight nivolumab and a few ipilimumab doses were given. The DLBCL group included primary refractory and relapsed cases.

Ipilimumab, 1 mg/kg, started 14 to 28 days after autologous transplant. Patients got 3 mg/kg IV nivolumab weeks 1, 4, 7, 10, then biweekly through week 26. This CDR3 is built from 12 residues. The ends were cut back, 5 bases at V and 6 bases at J, with 7 bases in the middle. The V gene's germline CDR1 is SGHNT and CDR2 YENEEA. Method: immunoSEQ multiplex PCR; TCRdb's copy keeps in-frame clones and lacks some. The sample lists 15,000 to 20,000 clones, under 85% occurring once. The chain uses TRBV11-3 and TRBJ2-2, with D unclear. The material was PBMCs, obtained in a trial of ipilimumab plus nivolumab as post-transplant consolidation. The sequence was collected from a male donor with diffuse large B-cell lymphoma. CDR3 nucleotides: TGTGCCAGCAGCCCGCGGTCCGGGGAGCTGTTTTTT. Its translation is CASSPRSGELFF.